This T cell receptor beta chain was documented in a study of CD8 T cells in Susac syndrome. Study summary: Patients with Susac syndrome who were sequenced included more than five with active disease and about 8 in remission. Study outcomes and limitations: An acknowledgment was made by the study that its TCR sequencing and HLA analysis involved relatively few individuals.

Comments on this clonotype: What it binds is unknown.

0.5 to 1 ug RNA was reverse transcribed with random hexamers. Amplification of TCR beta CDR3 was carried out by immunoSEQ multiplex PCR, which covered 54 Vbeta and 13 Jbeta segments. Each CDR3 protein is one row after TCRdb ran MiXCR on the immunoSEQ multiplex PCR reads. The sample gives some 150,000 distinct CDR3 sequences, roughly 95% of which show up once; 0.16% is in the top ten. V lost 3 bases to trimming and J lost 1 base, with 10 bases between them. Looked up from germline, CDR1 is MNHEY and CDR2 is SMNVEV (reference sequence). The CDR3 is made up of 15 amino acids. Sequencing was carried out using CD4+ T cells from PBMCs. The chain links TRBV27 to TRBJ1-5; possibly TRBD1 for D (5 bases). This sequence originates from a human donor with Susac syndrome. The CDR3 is CASSFTGVSNQPQHF. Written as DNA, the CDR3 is TGTGCCAGCAGTTTCACGGGGGTGAGCAATCAGCCCCAGCATTTT.